This T cell receptor (beta chain) was observed in a study of blood T cell repertoires in COVID-19. Study at large: Donors in the United States, Italy and Spain gave samples during acute or convalescent COVID-19. T cells, B-cell-depleted T cells, or PBMCs provided the cDNA or gDNA that served as material.

In the authors' workflow: From reference gene primer amplification, estimates of nucleated cell counts were derived. The data were produced by immunoSEQ multiplex PCR, yet TCRdb's version contains in-frame clones alone and is incomplete. V, J and clone size reflect that table, while D and trimming were determined from the DNA. In the table there are hundreds of thousands of clones, around 87% of which are singletons. Input material: peripheral blood. This TCR came from a human donor in a cohort sampled during active COVID-19.

The CDR3 protein is CASSLGTSGEFF. CDR3 in DNA: TGTGCCAGCAGTTTAGGGACTAGCGGGGAGTTCTTC. The chain couples TRBV27 to TRBJ2-1, with 13 nucleotides matching TRBD2. The CDR3 consists of 12 residues. Germline assignment: CDR1 MNHEY and CDR2 SMNVEV (reference sequence). V lost 2 bases and J lost 14; bases outside the gene matches: 0.